This T cell receptor (beta chain) was recovered during a study of T cell responses to AZD1222 COVID-19 vaccine. The CDR3 length is 15 residues. Germline CDR1 is LNHNV and CDR2 is YYDKDF (reference sequence). To note about this clone: What it binds is unknown. Sequence at one end of the junction differs from germline and may be a read error.

TCRdb's copy holds only in-frame clones and misses some; the assay was immunoSEQ multiplex PCR. The sample shows approximately 110,000 clones, about 91% of them seen only once. General study results and limits: At study baseline, merely a handful of AZD1222 recipients were seropositive. Clonal diversity was possibly underestimated; the donors were predominantly white British and more often female. Increased Spike-specific TCR breadth and depth were observed after two AZD1222 doses.

The input for sequencing was peripheral blood, taken on day 0 of AZD1222 vaccination. This sequence was found in an adult in good health. The V and J genes are TRBV15 and TRBJ1-2, with D possibly TRBD1 on 5 matching bases. The CDR3 sequence: CATSGDLGHNYGYTF. The CDR3 bases are TGTGCCACCAGCGGAGACTTAGGACATAACTATGGCTACACCTTC.